The 13 T cell receptor beta chains reported below all come from one sample, sequenced in a study of T cell repertoires in cytomegalovirus infection. Via MiXCR, TCRdb re-called the reads, giving one row per CDR3 protein. The sample lists hundreds of thousands of distinct CDR3 sequences; around 9.6% were seen once. Material for sequencing was PBMCs. All receptors come from a human donor in good health (CMV status not recorded). Some clones in this sample may be carry-over from other donors' samples.

This clonotype was recorded many times. The chain is built from TRBV7-2 and TRBJ1-1; D unclear. V dropped 2 bases and J dropped 6 bases, with 7 bases sitting between them. Germline-derived CDR1 and CDR2 are SGHTA and FQGNSA. CDR3 length equals 12 residues. The CDR3 region has the DNA TGTGCCAGCAGCTTATTTACCTCTGAAGCTTTCTTT. This encodes CASSLFTSEAFF.

This clonotype was detected a few times. The rearrangement uses TRBV28 and TRBJ2-1; weak D call: TRBD2 (6 bases). The CDR3 has 15 amino acids. Germline CDR1 is MDHEN and CDR2 is SYDVKM. The ends were cut back, 2 bases at V and 1 base at J, with 9 bases in the middle. CDR3 sequence reads: CASSLAGRSYNEQFF. The CDR3 DNA follows: TGTGCCAGCAGTTTAGCGGGGAGATCCTACAATGAGCAGTTCTTC.

This clonotype was counted at least ten times. This sequence joins TRBV7-9 and TRBJ2-3, with 12 nucleotides matching TRBD1. The V segment lost 5 bases and the J segment 0 bases; nucleotides outside the gene matches: 3. Germline V gene lookup returns CDR1 SEHNR and CDR2 FQNEAQ (reference sequence). This CDR3 is 16 amino acids long. CDR3 residues: CASSAGQGASTDTQYF. For the CDR3, the DNA is TGTGCCAGCAGCGCGGGACAGGGGGCGAGCACAGATACGCAGTATTTT.

This clonotype has only a few counts. The rearrangement uses TRBV28 and TRBJ1-1; D is unresolved. The CDR3 loop spans 12 amino acids. The germline gives CDR1 MDHEN, CDR2 SYDVKM. Trimming removed 6 bases at V and 4 bases at J, with 9 bases between. CDR3 region: CASRSSGTEAFF. Written as DNA, the CDR3 is TGTGCCAGCAGGAGCAGCGGCACTGAAGCTTTCTTT.

The chain recombines TRBV7-2 with TRBJ2-7; 7 bases are a match to TRBD1. There are 14 residues in the CDR3. Trimming cost V 5 bases and J 0 bases; bases outside gene matches: 4. Per germline, CDR1 SGHTA and CDR2 FQGNSA. CDR3 nucleotide sequence: TGTGCCAGCAGCGACAGGGCGATCTCCTACGAGCAGTACTTC. It encodes CASSDRAISYEQYF.

This clonotype was counted between two and nine times. The chain combines TRBV10-3 with TRBJ2-7, with TRBD1 matching 11 bases. The germline gives CDR1 ENHRY, CDR2 SYGVKD. This CDR3 is 16 amino acids long. V gave up 2 bases and J gave up 3 bases; unmatched junction bases: 6. The CDR3 DNA follows: TGTGCCATCAGTGAGGAGGGGACAGGGGGAAACTACGAGCAGTACGTC. Translated: CAISEEGTGGNYEQYV.

This clonotype was found many times. The V and J genes are TRBV2 and TRBJ2-2; D uncertain. V lost 6 bases and J lost 2, with 13 bases in between. The germline V gene has CDR1 SNHLY and CDR2 FYNNEI. There are 15 residues in the CDR3. The DNA for the CDR3 is TGTGCCAGCAGGCTAGACATTTCTAACACCGGGGAGCTGTTTTTT. Translation: CASRLDISNTGELFF.

This clonotype was detected only a few times. V is TRBV6-6 and J is TRBJ2-3; D is unclear. Between the trimmed V and J ends, which lost 0 bases and 4 bases, there was a span of 5 bases. Germline V gene sequence: CDR1 MNHNY, CDR2 SVGAGI (reference sequence). This CDR3 has 13 amino acids. CDR3 loop: CASSYSRADTQYF. Here the CDR3 DNA reads TGTGCCAGCAGTTACTCGCGAGCAGATACGCAGTATTTT.

This clonotype was counted ten times or more. J is TRBJ1-4 and V is TRBV7-9; TRBD1 matches 8 bases. J was trimmed by 9 bases and V by 5 bases; bases with no gene match: 8. Germline CDR1 and CDR2: SEHNR and FQNEAQ (reference sequence). This CDR3 is 14 amino acids long. Here the CDR3 DNA reads TGTGCCAGCAGCCCCGGACAGGGCAGTCAAAAACTGTTTTTT. Translated, it gives CASSPGQGSQKLFF. Complete variable domain (other parts from reference TRBV7-9 and TRBJ1-4): DTGVSQNPRHKITKRGQNVTFRCDPISEHNRLYWYRQTLGQGPEFLTYFQNEAQLEKSRLLSDRFSAERPKGSFSTLEIQRTEQGDSAMYLCASSPGQGSQKLFFGSGTQLSVL.

V gene TRBV3-1 combines with J gene TRBJ1-5; 8 bases are shared with TRBD1. This CDR3 is built from 12 residues. J gave up 7 bases and V 8 bases, and 4 bases lay outside the gene matches. In germline, CDR1 is LGHDT, CDR2 YNNKEL (reference sequence). The chain's CDR3 is CASGQGAQPQHF. The DNA for the CDR3 is TGTGCCAGCGGTCAGGGGGCCCAGCCCCAGCATTTT.

In its sample, this clonotype was seen a few times. The chain links TRBV20-1 to TRBJ1-6, with 8 nucleotides matching TRBD1. Germline V gives CDR1 DFQATT, CDR2 SNEGSKA (reference sequence). The CDR3 is 14 amino acids. V shed 6 bases, J shed 7 bases, and the junction held 8 bases outside the gene matches. CDR3 coding DNA: TGCAGTGCCCAAACCGGACAGGGAAATTCACCCCTCCACTTT. It is translated as CSAQTGQGNSPLHF.

This clonotype was observed at least ten times. The rearrangement uses TRBV7-9 and TRBJ2-7; 9 bases are a match to TRBD1. The CDR3 has 13 amino acids. CDR1 and CDR2 from the germline V gene are SEHNR and FQNEAQ (reference sequence). Trimming cost V 5 bases and J 5 bases; bases outside gene matches: 4. CDR3 sequence reads: CASSPDRGNEQYV. DNA for the CDR3: TGTGCCAGCAGCCCCGACAGGGGGAACGAGCAGTACGTC.

The CDR3 DNA follows: TGTGCCAGCAGTTACTCCCGGGGGTCCATGAACACTGAAGCTTTCTTT. The encoded protein is CASSYSRGSMNTEAFF. This chain connects TRBV6-2 or TRBV6-3 to TRBJ1-1; tentative D call: TRBD1 (5 bases). CDR1 and CDR2 from the germline V gene are MNHEY and SVGEGT. The length of the CDR3 is 16 residues. Between the trimmed V and J ends, which lost 0 bases and 0 bases, there was a span of 11 bases.